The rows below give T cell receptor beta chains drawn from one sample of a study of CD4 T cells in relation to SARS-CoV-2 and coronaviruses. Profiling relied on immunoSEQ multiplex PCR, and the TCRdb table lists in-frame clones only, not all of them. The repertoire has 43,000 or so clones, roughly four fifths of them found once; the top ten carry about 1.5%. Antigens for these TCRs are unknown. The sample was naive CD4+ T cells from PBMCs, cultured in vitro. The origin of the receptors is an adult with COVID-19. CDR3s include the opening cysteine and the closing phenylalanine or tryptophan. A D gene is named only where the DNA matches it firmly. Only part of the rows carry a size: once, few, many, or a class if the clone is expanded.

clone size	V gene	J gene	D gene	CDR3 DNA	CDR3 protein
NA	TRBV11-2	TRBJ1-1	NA	TGTGCCAGCAGCTTAGTCCAGGGTTTTCTCACTGAAGCTTTCTTT	CASSLVQGFLTEAFF
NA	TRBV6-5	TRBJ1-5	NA	TGTGCCAGCAGGCAGGCGGGGACTCAGCCCCAGCATTTT	CASRQAGTQPQHF
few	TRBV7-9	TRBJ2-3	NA	TGTGCCAGCAGCTCCTTTAGAGGCCCAGATACGCAGTATTTT	CASSSFRGPDTQYF
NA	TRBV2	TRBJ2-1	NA	TGTGCCAGCAGTGGAGGGACTCTCGGGAATGAGCAGTTCTTC	CASSGGTLGNEQFF
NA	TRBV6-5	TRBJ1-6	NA	TGTGCCAGCAGCCTCCGACAGAATAATTCACCCCTCCACTTT	CASSLRQNNSPLHF
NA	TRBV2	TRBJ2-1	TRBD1	TGTGCCAGCAGTCGCCAGGGGGCCTACAATGAGCAGTTCTTC	CASSRQGAYNEQFF
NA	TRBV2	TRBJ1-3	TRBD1	TGTGCCAGCAGAAGACCTGGGACAGGGGGCAGAAACACCATATATTTT	CASRRPGTGGRNTIYF
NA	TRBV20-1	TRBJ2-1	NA	TGCAGTGCTCTCACCGAATTAGAGCAGTTCTTC	CSALTELEQFF
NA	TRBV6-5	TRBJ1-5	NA	TGTGCCAGCAGACTCCAGGAGTATAGCAATCAGCCCCAGCATTTT	CASRLQEYSNQPQHF
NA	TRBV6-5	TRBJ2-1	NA	TGTGCCAGCAGTACCGGGACCCCCACGGGTGAGCAGTTCTTC	CASSTGTPTGEQFF
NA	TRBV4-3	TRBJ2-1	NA	TGCGCCAGCAGCCAGGGAGACCGGGCTCAGCAGTTCTTC	CASSQGDRAQQFF
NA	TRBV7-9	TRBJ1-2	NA	TGTGCCAGCAGCTTAGATGAGGGTAACTATGGCTACACCTTC	CASSLDEGNYGYTF
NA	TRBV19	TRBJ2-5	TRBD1	TGTGCCAGTACCCCAGGGGGAGTAAGGAGCATGGCAAACCAGCAAGAGACCCAGTACTTC	CASTPGGVRSMANQQETQYF
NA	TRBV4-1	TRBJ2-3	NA	TGCGCCAGCAGCCAAGGGGGGGCAGGGAGGACAGATACGCAGTATTTT	CASSQGGAGRTDTQYF
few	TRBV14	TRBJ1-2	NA	TGTGCCAGCAGCTTTGGAGGAGGGTCCTATGGCTACACCTTC	CASSFGGGSYGYTF